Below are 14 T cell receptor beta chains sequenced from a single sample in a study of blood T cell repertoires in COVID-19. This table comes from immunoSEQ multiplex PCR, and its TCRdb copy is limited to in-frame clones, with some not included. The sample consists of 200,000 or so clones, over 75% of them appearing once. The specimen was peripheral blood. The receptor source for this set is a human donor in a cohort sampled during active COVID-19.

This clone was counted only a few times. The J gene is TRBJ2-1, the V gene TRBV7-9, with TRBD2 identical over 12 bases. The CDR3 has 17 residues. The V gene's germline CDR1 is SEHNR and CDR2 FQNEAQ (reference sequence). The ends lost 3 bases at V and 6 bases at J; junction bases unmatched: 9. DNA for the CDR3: TGTGCCAGCAGCTTCTCCCTAGGACTAGCGGGACCCAATGAGCAGTTCTTC. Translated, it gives CASSFSLGLAGPNEQFF.

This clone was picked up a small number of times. CDR3 DNA: TGCGCCAGCAGGTATGACAGGGACCTGAGCTATGGCTACACCTTC. This sequence encodes CASRYDRDLSYGYTF. This chain links TRBV5-1 with TRBJ1-2; 7 bases are a match to TRBD1. The V gene end was trimmed by 5 bases and the J gene end by 4 bases; junction bases not matched to a gene: 11. The germline V gene encodes CDR1 SGHRS and CDR2 YFSETQ. CDR3 length: 15 residues.

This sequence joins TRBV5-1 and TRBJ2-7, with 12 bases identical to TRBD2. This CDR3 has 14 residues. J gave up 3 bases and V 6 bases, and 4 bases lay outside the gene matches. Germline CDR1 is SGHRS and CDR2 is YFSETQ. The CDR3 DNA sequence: TGCGCCAGCACCCCGACTAGCGGGAGCTACGAGCAGTACTTC. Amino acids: CASTPTSGSYEQYF.

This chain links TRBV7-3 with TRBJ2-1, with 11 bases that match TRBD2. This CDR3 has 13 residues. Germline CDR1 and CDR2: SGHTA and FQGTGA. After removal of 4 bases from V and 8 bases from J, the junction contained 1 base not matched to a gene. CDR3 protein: CASSSGLADEQFF. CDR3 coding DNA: TGTGCCAGCAGCTCGGGACTAGCGGATGAGCAGTTCTTC.

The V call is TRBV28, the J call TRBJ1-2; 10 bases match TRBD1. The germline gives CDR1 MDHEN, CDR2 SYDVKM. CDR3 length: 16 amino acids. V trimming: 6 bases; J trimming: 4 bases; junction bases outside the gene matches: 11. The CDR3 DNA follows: TGTGCCAGCAGCAGAAGTGTAGGACAGGGGGTCTATGGCTACACCTTC. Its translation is CASSRSVGQGVYGYTF.

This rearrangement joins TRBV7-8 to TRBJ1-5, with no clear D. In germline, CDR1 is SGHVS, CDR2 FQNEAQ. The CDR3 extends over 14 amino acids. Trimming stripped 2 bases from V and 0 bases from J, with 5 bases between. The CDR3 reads CASSLQASNQPQHF. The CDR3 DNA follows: TGTGCCAGCAGCTTACAAGCTAGCAATCAGCCCCAGCATTTT.

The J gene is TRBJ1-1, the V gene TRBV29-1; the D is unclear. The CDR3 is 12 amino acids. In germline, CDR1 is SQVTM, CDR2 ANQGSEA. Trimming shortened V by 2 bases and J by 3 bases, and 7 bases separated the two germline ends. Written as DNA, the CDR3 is TGCAGCGTTGAATTGGGAGACACTGAAGCTTTCTTT. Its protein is CSVELGDTEAFF.

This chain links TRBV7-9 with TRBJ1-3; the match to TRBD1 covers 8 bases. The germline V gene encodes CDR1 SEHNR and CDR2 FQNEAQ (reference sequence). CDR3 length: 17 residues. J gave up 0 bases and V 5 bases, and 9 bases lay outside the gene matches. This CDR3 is CASSTPGQADSGNTIYF. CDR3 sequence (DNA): TGTGCCAGCAGCACCCCGGGACAGGCCGACTCTGGAAACACCATATATTTT.

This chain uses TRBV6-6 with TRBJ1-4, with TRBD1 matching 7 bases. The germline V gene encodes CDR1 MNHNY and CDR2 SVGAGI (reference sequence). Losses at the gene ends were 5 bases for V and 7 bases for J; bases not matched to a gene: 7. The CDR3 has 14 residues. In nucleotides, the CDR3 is TGTGCCAGCAGTGAGACAGGGTGGGGTGAAAAACTGTTTTTT. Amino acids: CASSETGWGEKLFF.

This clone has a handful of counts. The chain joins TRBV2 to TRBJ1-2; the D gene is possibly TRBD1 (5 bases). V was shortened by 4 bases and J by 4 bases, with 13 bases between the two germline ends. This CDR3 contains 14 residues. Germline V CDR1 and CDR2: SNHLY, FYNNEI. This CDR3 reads CASSGQKGGYGYTF. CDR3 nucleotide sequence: TGTGCCAGCAGTGGACAGAAGGGAGGCTATGGCTACACCTTC.

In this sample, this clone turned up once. The CDR3 coding sequence is TGTGCCAGCAGCGTACAGGGACAGGGCAACGAGCAGTACTTC. It is translated as CASSVQGQGNEQYF. The chain combines TRBV9 with TRBJ2-7; 9 nucleotides line up with TRBD1. This CDR3 has 14 residues. V gave up 1 base and J gave up 5 bases; unmatched junction bases: 4. CDR1 is SGDLS and CDR2 is YYNGEE in the germline V gene.

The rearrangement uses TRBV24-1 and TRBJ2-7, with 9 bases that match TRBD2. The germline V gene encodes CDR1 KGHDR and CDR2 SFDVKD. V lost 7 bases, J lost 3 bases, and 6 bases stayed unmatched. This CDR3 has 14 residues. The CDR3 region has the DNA TGTGCCACCAGCCGAGCGGGAGGTGTCTACGAGCAGTACTTC. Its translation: CATSRAGGVYEQYF.

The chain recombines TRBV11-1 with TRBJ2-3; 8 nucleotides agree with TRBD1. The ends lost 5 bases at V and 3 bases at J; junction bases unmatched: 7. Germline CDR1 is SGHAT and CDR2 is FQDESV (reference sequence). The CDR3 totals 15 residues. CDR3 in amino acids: CASSPRQGNTDTQYF. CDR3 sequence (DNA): TGTGCCAGCAGCCCCCGACAGGGGAATACAGATACGCAGTATTTT.

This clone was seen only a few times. CDR3 coding DNA: TGTGCCAGCAGCCAAGAACCTAGCTCCATCTACGAGCAGTACTTC. This gives the protein CASSQEPSSIYEQYF. The genes are TRBV4-2 and TRBJ2-7, with TRBD2 as a possible D gene (5 bases). CDR1 LGHNA and CDR2 YNFKEQ come from the germline V gene. Trimming pared 0 bases from V and 3 bases from J, leaving 12 bases between. This CDR3 spans 15 amino acids.